These 16 T cell receptor beta chains share one sample of origin, sequenced in a study of T-cell reconstitution after alpha-beta-depleted transplantation in children. For TCRbeta, the library was prepared with unique molecular identifiers. TCRdb called the PCR reads again in MiXCR, with one record for every CDR3 protein. The sample includes over 85,000 distinct CDR3 sequences, 10% of them seen just once. The material sequenced was PBMCs from the stem cell graft donor, taken from the stem cell graft. The receptor source for this set is a human donor who donated a stem cell graft to a child with acute lymphoblastic leukemia.

This clonotype was found many times. The rearrangement uses TRBV7-2 and TRBJ2-7; 13 nucleotides agree with TRBD2. The CDR3 is made up of 16 amino acids. The germline CDR1 and CDR2 sequences are SGHTA and FQGNSA. J lost 3 bases, V lost 1 base, and 3 bases had no gene match. Here the CDR3 reads CASSLEGLAGLYEQYF. In DNA, the CDR3 is TGTGCCAGCAGCTTAGAGGGACTAGCGGGGCTCTACGAGCAGTACTTC.

This clonotype was recorded at least ten times. The V and J genes are TRBV28 and TRBJ2-2; no clear D gene. The CDR3 contains 15 residues. V was cut by 0 bases and J by 0 bases, with 5 bases left in between. CDR1 and CDR2 from the germline V gene are MDHEN and SYDVKM. CDR3 sequence: CASSLWGSNTGELFF. The DNA for the CDR3 is TGTGCCAGCAGTTTATGGGGATCGAACACCGGGGAGCTGTTTTTT.

The chain is built from TRBV20-1 and TRBJ2-7; the match to TRBD2 covers 8 bases. Germline V lookup: CDR1 DFQATT, CDR2 SNEGSKA (reference sequence). With 5 bases clipped from V and 4 bases from J, the junction kept 7 bases outside the gene matches. The CDR3 contains 13 residues. As DNA, the CDR3 is TGCAGTGCTGGGAGAGGCGGGAGGTACGAGCAGTACTTC. Translated, it gives CSAGRGGRYEQYF.

This clonotype was counted many times. The chain couples TRBV29-1 to TRBJ2-7; no firm D call. In germline, CDR1 is SQVTM, CDR2 ANQGSEA. The CDR3 runs 11 residues. Trimming shortened V by 6 bases and J by 2 bases, and 8 bases separated the two germline ends. For the CDR3, the DNA is TGCAGCGTCAGACAAGCCTACGAGCAGTACTTC. As protein: CSVRQAYEQYF.

Notes on this clonotype: A much more abundant neighbour one base away suggests this may be a read error. The V gene is TRBV20-1, the J gene TRBJ1-4, with D hard to call. Germline CDR1 is DFQATT and CDR2 is SNEGSKA (reference sequence). The V gene lost 1 base and the J gene lost 7 bases, with 16 bases spanning the gap. The CDR3 length is 15 residues. Here the CDR3 reads CSARGGTDNGEKLFF. The DNA for the CDR3 is TGCAGTGCTAGAGGGGGTACGGATAATGGTGAAAAACTGTTTTTT.

J is TRBJ2-7 and V is TRBV5-5; TRBD1 agrees at 9 bases. The CDR3 totals 15 residues. V was pared by 3 bases and J by 2 bases, with 6 bases of the junction left unmatched. CDR1 is SGHKS, CDR2 YYEKEE, per germline (reference sequence). CDR3: CASSWTGTGTYEQYF. CDR3 bases: TGTGCCAGCAGCTGGACCGGGACAGGGACCTACGAGCAGTACTTC. Together with reference TRBV5-5 and TRBJ2-7, the CDR3 gives the full variable domain: DAGVTQSPTHLIKTRGQQVTLRCSPISGHKSVSWYQQVLGQGPQFIFQYYEKEERGRGNFPDRFSARQFPNYSSELNVNALLLGDSALYLCASSWTGTGTYEQYFGPGTRLTVT.

In this sample, this clonotype turned up many times. The J gene is TRBJ1-1, the V gene TRBV9; weak D call: TRBD1 (5 bases). The CDR3 is 15 amino acids. Germline V CDR1 and CDR2: SGDLS, YYNGEE. The V end was cut by 0 bases, the J end by 6 bases, with 15 bases between. CDR3 amino acids: CASSVGRVLGPEAFF. CDR3 DNA: TGTGCCAGCAGCGTAGGCAGGGTACTAGGACCTGAAGCTTTCTTT.

This clonotype was observed many times. The V call is TRBV6-6, the J call TRBJ2-1; no firm D call. In germline, CDR1 is MNHNY, CDR2 SVGAGI (reference sequence). The CDR3 has 12 residues. V lost 6 bases, J lost 9 bases, and 12 bases lay in between. The CDR3 region has the DNA TGTGCCAGCAGGGGCACACACGGTGAGCAGTTCTTC. Encoded protein: CASRGTHGEQFF.

This clonotype was recorded many times. This chain joins TRBV5-1 and TRBJ2-7; TRBD2 agrees at 8 bases. The CDR3 runs 15 residues. Unmatched junction bases numbered 4, after V lost 2 bases and J lost 0 bases. Per the germline V gene, CDR1 is SGHRS and CDR2 is YFSETQ. As DNA, the CDR3 is TGCGCCAGCAGCTTCGGGGGGGCCAGCTCCTACGAGCAGTACTTC. It translates to CASSFGGASSYEQYF.

Many counts were recorded for this clonotype. The V and J genes are TRBV29-1 and TRBJ2-5; tentatively, D is TRBD2 (6 bases). Trimming took off 8 bases at V and 5 bases at J, with 15 bases between the two ends. CDR3 size: 12 residues. Germline CDR1 reads SQVTM; CDR2 reads ANQGSEA. The CDR3 reads CSTTRSWETQYF. CDR3 nucleotides: TGCAGCACGACTAGATCCTGGGAGACCCAGTACTTC.

In this sample, this clonotype turned up many times. The chain combines TRBV29-1 with TRBJ2-1; TRBD2 agrees at 9 bases. The CDR3 runs 16 residues. Looked up from germline, CDR1 is SQVTM and CDR2 is ANQGSEA. V lost 4 bases, J lost 9 bases, and 16 bases stayed unmatched. The CDR3 bases are TGCAGCGTTGTAACCCAGCTAGCGGGAATGGGGACTGAGCAGTTCTTC. Its protein is CSVVTQLAGMGTEQFF.

This clonotype occurred many times. This chain links TRBV27 with TRBJ2-7, with a possible D match to TRBD2 (5 bases). Trimming shortened V by 8 bases and J by 1 base, and 12 bases separated the two germline ends. The germline CDR1 and CDR2 sequences are MNHEY and SMNVEV (reference sequence). This CDR3 has 13 amino acids. CDR3 loop: CASRRLMSYEQYF. In DNA, the CDR3 is TGTGCCAGCCGACGACTAATGTCCTACGAGCAGTACTTC.

This clonotype turned up a few times. The genes are TRBV9 and TRBJ1-3; D unclear. The germline V gene has CDR1 SGDLS and CDR2 YYNGEE. The CDR3 sequence is 16 residues long. Trimming pared 3 bases from V and 4 bases from J, leaving 17 bases between. The CDR3, as DNA: TGTGCCAGCAGCGCACAAAACCCGGCGCCAGGAAACACCATATATTTT. Translated: CASSAQNPAPGNTIYF.

This clonotype was picked up many times. CDR3 in DNA: TGTGCCAGCAGCTCTTCGGCTAGCGGGACCCCTAATACGCAGTATTTT. Translating gives CASSSSASGTPNTQYF. The chain joins TRBV3-1 to TRBJ2-3, with 9 bases lining up with TRBD2. J gave up 7 bases and V 5 bases, and 13 bases lay outside the gene matches. The CDR3 totals 16 residues. Germline V gene lookup returns CDR1 LGHDT and CDR2 YNNKEL (reference sequence).

There are many counts of this clonotype. This chain links TRBV3-1 with TRBJ1-2; no firm D call. This CDR3 contains 12 residues. Trimming took 3 bases from V and 0 from J, leaving 2 bases between them. Germline V gene sequence: CDR1 LGHDT, CDR2 YNNKEL (reference sequence). The CDR3, as DNA: TGTGCCAGCAGCCACACTAACTATGGCTACACCTTC. It encodes CASSHTNYGYTF.

This clonotype was counted many times. The gene calls are TRBV6-1 and TRBJ2-6; D might be TRBD2 (5 bases). Trimming removed 7 bases from V and 3 bases from J, with 10 bases in between. This CDR3 spans 14 amino acids. Germline V gene lookup returns CDR1 MNHNS and CDR2 SASEGT. The CDR3 here is CASKAGIGANVLTF. CDR3 coding DNA: TGTGCCAGCAAAGCCGGGATTGGGGCCAACGTCCTGACTTTC.